The 25 T cell receptor beta chains presented below share a single source sample, sequenced in a study of spatial heterogeneity in lung cancer. Time point given: blood at routine non-recurrence follow-up after resection. MiXCR, run by TCRdb on the 5' RACE reads, gives a single entry per CDR3 protein. The sample holds some 41,000 distinct CDR3 sequences; roughly 10% are singletons and the top ten take approximately 17%. Here the sequenced sample was PBMCs, taken at follow-up. The receptors were sampled from a female donor with early-stage non-small cell lung cancer.

This clonotype was picked up many times. The J gene is TRBJ2-3, the V gene TRBV6-5; D gene ambiguous. With 2 bases removed from V and 0 bases from J, the gap between germline ends came to 6 bases. Germline-derived CDR1 and CDR2 are MNHEY and SVGAGI. CDR3 length: 14 residues. CDR3 sequence (DNA): TGTGCCAGCAGTTACCGGGCGAGCACAGATACGCAGTATTTT. It encodes CASSYRASTDTQYF.

The chain links TRBV27 to TRBJ2-3; TRBD1 or TRBD2 may be the D gene (6 bases each). The CDR3 has 15 residues. Looked up from germline, CDR1 is MNHEY and CDR2 is SMNVEV (reference sequence). V was shortened by 6 bases and J by 4 bases, with 17 bases between the two germline ends. The CDR3 region is CASRLTSGAADTQYF. CDR3 nucleotides: TGTGCCAGCAGACTCACCTCGGGGGCGGCAGATACGCAGTATTTT.

This clonotype has more than one count but fewer than ten. This chain joins TRBV9 and TRBJ2-5; D is perhaps TRBD2 (6 bases). Trimming pared 3 bases from V and 2 bases from J, leaving 14 bases between. Germline V gene lookup returns CDR1 SGDLS and CDR2 YYNGEE. CDR3 length: 15 amino acids. DNA of the CDR3: TGTGCCAGCAGCGAAACCGGGACTGCACAAGAGACCCAGTACTTC. Its translation: CASSETGTAQETQYF.

This chain uses TRBV5-1 with TRBJ2-3; D uncertain. The germline CDR1 and CDR2 sequences are SGHRS and YFSETQ. The CDR3 consists of 14 residues. V lost 0 bases and J 0 bases, leaving 5 bases between the germline ends. The CDR3 spells CASSLVGSTDTQYF. The CDR3 DNA sequence: TGCGCCAGCAGCTTGGTCGGCAGCACAGATACGCAGTATTTT.

This clonotype was counted many times. The chain employs TRBV20-1 and TRBJ2-7; 7 positions agree with TRBD2. J lost 6 bases, V lost 5 bases, and 4 bases had no gene match. In germline, CDR1 is DFQATT, CDR2 SNEGSKA (reference sequence). There are 11 residues in the CDR3. The CDR3 region is CSAGGVGEQYF. For the CDR3, the DNA is TGCAGTGCTGGGGGGGTGGGCGAGCAGTACTTC.

This clonotype has a handful of counts. This chain uses TRBV2 with TRBJ2-5; D gene unclear. Deletions cut 6 bases from V and 7 bases from J, with 18 bases between. Germline lookup yields CDR1 SNHLY and CDR2 FYNNEI. The CDR3 extends over 14 amino acids. CDR3 in amino acids: CASRRDTPGGTQYF. CDR3 DNA sequence: TGTGCCAGCAGACGTGACACCCCTGGTGGGACCCAGTACTTC.

This clonotype was seen repeatedly, ten times or more. V gene TRBV7-2 combines with J gene TRBJ2-7; possible D gene TRBD2, 5 bases. Between the trimmed V and J ends, which lost 1 base and 5 bases, there was a span of 9 bases. This CDR3 has 13 amino acids. Germline V lookup: CDR1 SGHTA, CDR2 FQGNSA. The CDR3 region has the DNA TGTGCCAGCAGCTTAGAAGCGGAACACGAGCAGTACTTC. Protein product: CASSLEAEHEQYF. Supplemented by reference TRBV7-2 and TRBJ2-7, the full variable domain reads GAGVSQSPSNKVTEKGKDVELRCDPISGHTALYWYRQSLGQGLEFLIYFQGNSAPDKSGLPSDRFSAERTGGSVSTLTIQRTQQEDSAVYLCASSLEAEHEQYFGPGTRLTVT.

The rearrangement links TRBV28 to TRBJ1-2; 10 bases fit TRBD1. CDR1 is MDHEN and CDR2 is SYDVKM in the germline V gene. J lost 4 bases, V lost 6 bases, and 14 bases had no gene match. The CDR3 has 17 residues. CDR3 bases: TGTGCCAGCAGGCCCCTTTCCGGGACAGGGGTTAGCTATGGCTACACCTTC. It translates to CASRPLSGTGVSYGYTF.

The count of this clonotype is one. The rearrangement uses TRBV11-2 and TRBJ2-1; D perhaps matches TRBD1 (6 bases). V was pared by 1 base and J by 7 bases, with 11 bases between. This CDR3 comprises 14 residues. Looked up from germline, CDR1 is SGHAT and CDR2 is FQNNGV. This chain's CDR3 is CASSLGWGLNEQFF. The CDR3 nucleotides are TGTGCCAGCAGCTTAGGTTGGGGGCTGAATGAGCAGTTCTTC.

Relative to its sample, this clonotype is medium-sized. V and J are TRBV29-1 and TRBJ1-5; D gene uncertain. The CDR3 is 12 amino acids. Trimming took 5 bases from V and 6 from J, leaving 11 bases between them. Germline V CDR1 and CDR2: SQVTM, ANQGSEA. The DNA of the CDR3 is TGCAGCGTTCGGTCAGGAGCTCAGCCCCAGCATTTT. Translated, it gives CSVRSGAQPQHF.

This clonotype was counted many times. The V call is TRBV12-3 or TRBV12-4, the J call TRBJ1-4, with no clear D. V was trimmed by 3 bases and J by 4 bases, leaving 9 bases between them. The CDR3 totals 14 residues. CDR3 residues: CASSFRSYNEKLFF. In DNA form, the CDR3 reads TGTGCCAGCAGTTTTCGGTCCTATAATGAAAAACTGTTTTTT.

This clonotype was found many times. V gene TRBV7-2 combines with J gene TRBJ2-7; D is undetermined. CDR3 length equals 11 residues. Trimming took off 3 bases at V and 6 bases at J, with 6 bases between the two ends. Germline CDR1 SGHTA, CDR2 FQGNSA. Here the CDR3 reads CASSFFGEQYF. The CDR3 DNA sequence: TGTGCCAGCAGCTTTTTTGGCGAGCAGTACTTC.

This clonotype was counted ten times or more. The CDR3 nucleotides are TGTGCCAGCAGCGGGGAGGCCCGGGGTGACTATGGCTACACCTTC. It is translated as CASSGEARGDYGYTF. The chain combines TRBV5-6 with TRBJ1-2, with D hard to call. Germline V CDR1 and CDR2: SGHDT, YYEEEE. Trimming shortened V by 4 bases and J by 3 bases, and 16 bases separated the two germline ends. CDR3 size: 15 residues.

This clonotype was counted only a few times. The V call is TRBV20-1, the J call TRBJ2-5; D unclear. CDR1 is DFQATT, CDR2 SNEGSKA, per germline (reference sequence). Trimming took off 5 bases at V and 1 base at J, with 11 bases between the two ends. The CDR3 is made up of 13 amino acids. The CDR3 sequence is CSAQSNLQETQYF. CDR3 bases: TGCAGTGCTCAAAGTAACCTCCAAGAGACCCAGTACTTC.

Worth noting for this clonotype: Possible read error: a much larger clone is one base away. The rearrangement joins TRBV18 to TRBJ1-2; TRBD1 might be the D (6 bases). The length of the CDR3 is 13 residues. CDR1 KGHSH and CDR2 LQKENI come from the germline V gene. CDR3 residues: CASPPRTEDGYTF. CDR3 DNA sequence: TGTGCCAGCCCACCACGGACAGAGGATGGCTACACCTTC.

This clonotype showed up many times. The rearrangement links TRBV19 to TRBJ2-6; D ambiguous. Trimming pared 5 bases from V and 0 bases from J, leaving 5 bases between. The CDR3 covers 14 residues. Germline lookup yields CDR1 LNHDA and CDR2 SQIVND (reference sequence). CDR3 coding DNA: TGTGCCAGTAGTCTCAGCTCTGGGGCCAACGTCCTGACTTTC. Translated: CASSLSSGANVLTF.

There are a few counts of this clonotype. This chain links TRBV10-3 with TRBJ1-1; 9 bases are a match to TRBD1. Germline V gene lookup returns CDR1 ENHRY and CDR2 SYGVKD. J was trimmed by 2 bases and V by 5 bases; bases with no gene match: 3. The CDR3 runs to 14 residues. CDR3 in amino acids: CAISRGQGNTEAFF. The CDR3 DNA is TGTGCCATCAGTAGGGGACAGGGAAACACTGAAGCTTTCTTT.

This clonotype came up a few times. The chain carries TRBV4-2 and TRBJ2-5; 10 nucleotides line up with TRBD2. The V gene end was trimmed by 1 base and the J gene end by 5 bases; junction bases not matched to a gene: 10. The CDR3 spans 17 residues. CDR1 is LGHNA, CDR2 YNFKEQ, per germline. The CDR3 reads CASSQGVGTSDGETQYF. In DNA form, the CDR3 reads TGTGCCAGCAGCCAAGGCGTCGGGACTAGCGATGGGGAGACCCAGTACTTC.

The chain joins TRBV28 to TRBJ1-5, with a tentative D call TRBD1 (5 bases). CDR1 and CDR2 from the germline V gene are MDHEN and SYDVKM. V was pared by 2 bases and J by 2 bases, with 7 bases between. The CDR3 is 14 amino acids. The CDR3 DNA is TGTGCCAGCAGTTTAAAAGGGGGCAATCAGCCCCAGCATTTT. This codes for CASSLKGGNQPQHF.

In this sample, this clonotype turned up many times. This chain joins TRBV5-6 and TRBJ1-2, with D possibly TRBD1 on 6 matching bases. Between the trimmed V and J ends, which lost 0 bases and 2 bases, there was a span of 17 bases. CDR3 length: 17 amino acids. Germline values: CDR1 SGHDT, CDR2 YYEEEE. The CDR3 bases are TGTGCCAGCAGCTTGGAGGCGGGGGCGCGCATAAACTATGGCTACACCTTC. It is translated as CASSLEAGARINYGYTF.

The chain uses TRBV7-9 and TRBJ1-4; a possible D gene is TRBD1 (6 bases). The germline V gene encodes CDR1 SEHNR and CDR2 FQNEAQ (reference sequence). CDR3 length equals 15 residues. The ends were cut back, 3 bases at V and 5 bases at J, with 13 bases in the middle. This chain's CDR3 is CASSFPAGVNEKLFF. For the CDR3, the DNA is TGTGCCAGCAGCTTCCCGGCAGGGGTAAATGAAAAACTGTTTTTT.

Details on this clonotype: It may be a read error: a sequence one base away is much more abundant. The rearrangement links TRBV28 to TRBJ1-1; D is perhaps TRBD1 (6 bases). Germline loops: CDR1 MDHEN, CDR2 SYDVKM. CDR3 size: 16 residues. Trimming pared 5 bases from V and 8 bases from J, leaving 24 bases between. The CDR3 loop reads CASSKFGTQGLREAFF. In nucleotides, the CDR3 is TGTGCCAGCAGTAAATTTGGGACCCAGGGGCTTCGGGAAGCTTTCTTT. The full variable domain, completed using reference TRBV28 and TRBJ1-1, is DVKVTQSSRYLVKRTGEKVFLECVQDMDHENMFWYRQDPGLGLRLIYFSYDVKMKEKGDIPEGYSVSREKKERFSLILESASTNQTSMYLCASSKFGTQGLREAFFGQGTRLTVV.

The table lists this clonotype with a few counts. The chain joins TRBV3-1 to TRBJ2-7; TRBD2 is a possible D gene (7 bases). The CDR3 extends over 14 amino acids. Germline V gene data show CDR1 as LGHDT and CDR2 as YNNKEL (reference sequence). The V gene lost 2 bases and the J gene lost 6 bases, with 14 bases spanning the gap. The CDR3 spells CASSQTGGGGEQYF. DNA for the CDR3: TGTGCCAGCAGCCAAACTGGGGGCGGGGGCGAGCAGTACTTC.

This clonotype has ten or more counts. This sequence joins TRBV7-2 and TRBJ1-5; 12 bases line up with TRBD1. The CDR3 totals 15 residues. Unmatched junction bases numbered 7, after V lost 7 bases and J lost 6 bases. Germline V CDR1 and CDR2: SGHTA, FQGNSA. The CDR3, as DNA: TGTGCCAGCACCCCTGGGACAGGGGGCGGTCAGCCCCAGCATTTT. This translates into CASTPGTGGGQPQHF.

The chain links TRBV6-5 to TRBJ2-1; D is possibly TRBD2 (5 bases). The CDR3 consists of 13 residues. From germline, CDR1 is MNHEY and CDR2 SVGAGI. Trimming pared 5 bases from V and 8 bases from J, leaving 13 bases between. The CDR3 region is CASSAGPGDEQFF. CDR3 nucleotide sequence: TGTGCCAGCAGTGCGGGCCCAGGAGATGAGCAGTTCTTC.